A single sample gave rise to the 3 T cell receptor beta chains below, sequenced in a study of shared clonotypes between healthy human individuals. TCRdb keeps only in-frame clones here, not all; method: immunoSEQ multiplex PCR. The sample shows under 2.5 million clones, under 95% of them seen only once. The specimen was naive CD4+ T cells from PBMCs. As to subset: CD45RA+ positively selected. Receptors originate from a man aged 18 to 29 in good health. Some clones in this sample may be carry-over from other donors' samples.

The chain employs TRBV7-2 and TRBJ1-5, with 7 bases identical to TRBD1. J was trimmed by 2 bases and V by 6 bases; bases with no gene match: 10. This CDR3 is built from 16 residues. Germline V CDR1 and CDR2: SGHTA, FQGNSA. Here the CDR3 DNA reads TGTGCCAGCAGTTCTCGACAGGGATTCGGCAATCAGCCCCAGCATTTT. Translating it yields CASSSRQGFGNQPQHF.

J is TRBJ1-1 and V is TRBV6-1; TRBD1 agrees at 7 bases. The germline V gene has CDR1 MNHNS and CDR2 SASEGT. The CDR3 sequence is 13 residues long. Trimming at V came to 7 bases and at J to 10 bases, leaving 12 bases not matched to a gene. In nucleotides, the CDR3 is TGTGCCAGCACCGAGAGACAGGGAAGCGGAGCTTTCTTT. Its protein product is CASTERQGSGAFF.

This clone was observed a single time. The chain couples TRBV6-4 to TRBJ2-3; D call uncertain. This CDR3 contains 15 residues. Trimming cost V 0 bases and J 0 bases, with 7 bases left between them. Germline CDR1 reads MRHNA; CDR2 reads SNTAGT. CDR3 amino acids: CASSDSHSSTDTQYF. CDR3 bases: TGTGCCAGCAGTGACTCGCACAGCAGCACAGATACGCAGTATTTT.